This T cell receptor beta chain comes out of a study of blood T cells in healthy people across ages. Points from the study as a whole: Measured against age, TCR beta diversity per million T cells decreased in a roughly linear manner.

Sample-barcoded 5' priming and a J-beta primer mix drove a second PCR of about 6 to 12 cycles. TCRdb recomputed calls from the 5' RACE reads with MiXCR, one row per CDR3 protein. Of over a million distinct CDR3 sequences listed, roughly 43% are singletons. On this clonotype itself: Its antigen is still unknown.

Germline assignment: CDR1 SEHNR and CDR2 FQNEAQ (reference sequence). Trimming at V came to 4 bases and at J to 5 bases, leaving 8 bases not matched to a gene. The CDR3 covers 15 residues. The source material was blood. This chain connects TRBV7-9 to TRBJ2-3; 8 bases fit TRBD2. This sequence was found in a woman between 18 and 29 years old in good health. The CDR3 spells CASSSGRGAGDTQYF. The DNA of the CDR3 is TGTGCCAGCAGCTCTGGGCGGGGGGCCGGAGATACGCAGTATTTT.